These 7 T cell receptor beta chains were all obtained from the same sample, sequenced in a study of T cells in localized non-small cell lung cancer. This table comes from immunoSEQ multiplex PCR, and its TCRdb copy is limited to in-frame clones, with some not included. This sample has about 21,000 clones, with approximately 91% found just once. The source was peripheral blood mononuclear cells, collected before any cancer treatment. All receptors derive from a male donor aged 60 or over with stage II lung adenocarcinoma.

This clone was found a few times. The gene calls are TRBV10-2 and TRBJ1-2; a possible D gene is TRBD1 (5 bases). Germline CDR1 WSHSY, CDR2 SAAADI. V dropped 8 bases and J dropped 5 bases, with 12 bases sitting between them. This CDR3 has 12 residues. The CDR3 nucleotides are TGCGCCAGCCTAGCAGGGTCGTATGGCTACACCTTC. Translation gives CASLAGSYGYTF.

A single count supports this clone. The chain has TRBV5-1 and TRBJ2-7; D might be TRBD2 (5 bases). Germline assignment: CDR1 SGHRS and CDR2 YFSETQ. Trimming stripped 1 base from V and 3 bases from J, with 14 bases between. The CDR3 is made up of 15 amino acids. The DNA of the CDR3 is TGCGCCAGCAGCTTGTCGGCGGGTTCGGTCTACGAGCAGTACTTC. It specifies CASSLSAGSVYEQYF.

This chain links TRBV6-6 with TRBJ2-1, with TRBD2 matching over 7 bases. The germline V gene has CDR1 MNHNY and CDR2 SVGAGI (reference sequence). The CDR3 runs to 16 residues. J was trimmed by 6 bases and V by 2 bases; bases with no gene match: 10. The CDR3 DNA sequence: TGTGCCAGCAGTTACGAGGGACTACGACCCTTCAATGAGCAGTTCTTC. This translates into CASSYEGLRPFNEQFF.

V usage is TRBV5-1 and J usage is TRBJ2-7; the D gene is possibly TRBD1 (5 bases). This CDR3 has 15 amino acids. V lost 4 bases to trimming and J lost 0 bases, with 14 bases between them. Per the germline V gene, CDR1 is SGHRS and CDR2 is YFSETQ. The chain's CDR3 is CASSPLGLPSYEQYF. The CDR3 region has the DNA TGCGCCAGCAGCCCCCTGGGGCTGCCCTCCTACGAGCAGTACTTC.

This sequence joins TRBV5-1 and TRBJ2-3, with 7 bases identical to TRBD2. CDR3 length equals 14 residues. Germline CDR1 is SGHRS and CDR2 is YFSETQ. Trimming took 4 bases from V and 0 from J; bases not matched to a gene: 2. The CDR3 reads CASSGSGSTDTQYF. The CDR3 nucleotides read TGCGCCAGCAGCGGTAGCGGGAGCACAGATACGCAGTATTTT.

The CDR3 nucleotides read TGTGCCAGCAGTTCCAGGCCGAACACTGAAGCTTTCTTT. Translating gives CASSSRPNTEAFF. V is TRBV6-1 and J is TRBJ1-1; D is uncertain. This CDR3 comprises 13 residues. Germline CDR1 and CDR2: MNHNS and SASEGT. Trimming took off 5 bases at V and 1 base at J, with 8 bases between the two ends.

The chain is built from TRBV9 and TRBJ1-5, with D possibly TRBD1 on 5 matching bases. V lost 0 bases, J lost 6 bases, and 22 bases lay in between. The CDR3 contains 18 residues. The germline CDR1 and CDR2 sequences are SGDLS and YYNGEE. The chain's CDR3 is CASSVDAGDGADRQPQHF. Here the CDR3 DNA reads TGTGCCAGCAGCGTAGACGCTGGTGATGGGGCCGATCGTCAGCCCCAGCATTTT.